This entry features one T cell receptor (beta chain) sequence. The antigen is unknown. The sample is drawn from a study of cytomegalovirus exposure and HLA in healthy donors. General study results and limits: The study reported that TCR beta sequences accurately predicted HLA-A and HLA-B alleles in most subjects.

This PCR relied on a set of 60 Vbeta primers and 13 Jbeta primers. Libraries were prepared by immunoSEQ multiplex PCR; TCRdb keeps only in-frame clonotypes and omits some of them. Of around 100,000 clones listed, roughly 66% are singletons. Trimming took 6 bases from V and 6 from J; bases not matched to a gene: 11. The CDR3 contains 15 residues. Germline CDR1 reads SNHLY; CDR2 reads FYNNEI. The specimen sequenced was PBMCs. The receptor was isolated from a woman aged 30 to 39 in good health and CMV-seronegative. The gene calls are TRBV2 and TRBJ2-7; 10 bases are shared with TRBD1. The CDR3 sequence is CASSGQPGTGVEQYF. The CDR3 coding sequence is TGTGCCAGCAGCGGTCAGCCCGGGACAGGGGTCGAGCAGTACTTC. The whole variable domain, filled in from reference TRBV2 and TRBJ2-7, reads EPEVTQTPSHQVTQMGQEVILRCVPISNHLYFYWYRQILGQKVEFLVSFYNNEISEKSEIFDDQFSVERPDGSNFTLKIRSTKLEDSAMYFCASSGQPGTGVEQYFGPGTRLTVT.